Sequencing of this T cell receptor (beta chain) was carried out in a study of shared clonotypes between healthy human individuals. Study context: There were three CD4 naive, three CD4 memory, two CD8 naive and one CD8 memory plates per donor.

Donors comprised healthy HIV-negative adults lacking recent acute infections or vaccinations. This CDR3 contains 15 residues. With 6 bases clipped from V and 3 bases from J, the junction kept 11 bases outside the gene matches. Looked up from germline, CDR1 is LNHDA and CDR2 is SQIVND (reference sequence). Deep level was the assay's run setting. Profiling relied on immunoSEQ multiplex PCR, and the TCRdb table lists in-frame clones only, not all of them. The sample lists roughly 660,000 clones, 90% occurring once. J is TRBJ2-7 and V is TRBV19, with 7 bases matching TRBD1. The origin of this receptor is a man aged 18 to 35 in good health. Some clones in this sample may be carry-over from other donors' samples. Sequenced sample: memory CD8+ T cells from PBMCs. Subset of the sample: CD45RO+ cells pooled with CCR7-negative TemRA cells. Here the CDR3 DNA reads TGTGCCAGTAGGAAGACGACAGGGAGCCGCTACGAGCAGTACTTC. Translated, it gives CASRKTTGSRYEQYF.